This TCR beta chain was captured by sequencing in a study of blood T cell repertoires in COVID-19. Study in general: In each case, the material was cDNA or gDNA derived from T cells, B-cell-depleted T cells, or PBMCs.

In the source study's methods: Amplification of reference gene primers provided the estimated nucleated cell counts. Repertoires were generated with immunoSEQ multiplex PCR, while TCRdb's copy carries only in-frame clones and drops some. That table furnishes V, J and clone size, whereas the DNA furnished D and trimming. The sample yields under 300,000 clones, around 84% seen once. This CDR3 region has 14 residues. Looked up from germline, CDR1 is MDHEN and CDR2 is SYDVKM. V lost 6 bases to trimming and J lost 0 bases, with 8 bases between them. Cohort allocation depended upon clinical history that participants reported. Exposed enrollees had met someone with a PCR-confirmed or clinician-diagnosed COVID-19 case at some point within the 2 weeks before study entry.

The rearrangement uses TRBV28 and TRBJ1-4; the D gene is possibly TRBD1 (5 bases). Sequencing used PBMCs or T cells enriched from blood (not recorded which). This clonotype was sampled from a woman in her fifties or sixties who had been exposed to COVID-19. Here the CDR3 DNA reads TGTGCCAGCAGATTCAGGGCAACTAATGAAAAACTGTTTTTT. Amino acids: CASRFRATNEKLFF.